Sequencing of this T cell receptor (beta chain) was carried out in a study of CD8 T cells in Susac syndrome. Study in general: Patients with Susac syndrome were, at the time of blood collection, therapy-naive, maintained on corticosteroids, or maintained on intravenous immunoglobulin alone. Study-wide findings and caveats: Expansion of clones was not seen in the CD4+ T cell repertoires of Susac syndrome.

Purification of the CD8+ and CD4+ T cells relied on negative isolation, and TEMRA cells underwent FACS enrichment. Random hexamers were used to reverse transcribe the RNA input (roughly 0.5 to 1 ug). TCRdb fed the immunoSEQ multiplex PCR reads into MiXCR, producing one record per CDR3 protein. The profile shows about 170,000 distinct CDR3 sequences, more than 95% of them singletons. V lost 7 bases and J lost 5, with 17 bases in between. The CDR3 spans 14 residues. Per germline, CDR1 MNHEY and CDR2 SVGAGI. Comment on this clonotype: Its antigen remains unknown.

The sequenced sample was CD4+ T cells from PBMCs. The V gene is TRBV6-5, the J gene TRBJ1-1; D remains ambiguous. The source of this sequence is a human donor with Susac syndrome. The CDR3 DNA is TGTGCCAGCACCTTGAGGCGGGGATGGACTGAAGCTTTCTTT. Translated: CASTLRRGWTEAFF.